This TCR beta chain comes out of a study of T cell repertoires in cytomegalovirus infection. Study background: The public TCR beta signatures pointed to both CMV infection and matching HLA type. General study findings and limits: Of the TCR beta families, the public ones yielded a cumulative frequency that identified carriers of CMV plus the relevant HLA. HLA-C-restricted, CMV-specific TCR beta clonotypes were dominant ex vivo.

TCRdb fed the reads into MiXCR, producing one record per CDR3 protein. Here the sample spans some 200,000 distinct CDR3 sequences, about 39% being singletons. From germline, CDR1 is MNHNY and CDR2 SVGAGI (reference sequence). V was clipped by 6 bases and J by 4 bases, with 8 bases between them. The CDR3 sequence is 12 residues long. With respect to this clonotype: No antigen is known for it.

This sequence was found in a human donor in good health (CMV status not recorded). Some clones in this sample may be carry-over from other donors' samples. The starting material was CD8+ T cells from cultured PBMCs, obtained from culture after CMV antigen stimulation. V and J are TRBV6-6 and TRBJ2-3; no reliable D call. In nucleotides, the CDR3 is TGTGCCAGCAGAGACGACTCAGATACGCAGTATTTT. It translates to CASRDDSDTQYF.